Listed below are T cell receptor beta chains from one sample, sequenced in a study of T cells in localized non-small cell lung cancer. The table came from immunoSEQ multiplex PCR; TCRdb's copy has only in-frame clones and leaves some out. The profile shows 20,000 to 30,000 clones, under 95% of them singletons. The specimen comprised peripheral blood, sampled before any cancer treatment. These receptors all stem from a female donor older than 55 with stage II squamous cell lung carcinoma. CDR3s include the opening cysteine and the closing phenylalanine or tryptophan. The order of the fields is clone size, J gene, V gene, D gene, CDR3 protein, CDR3 DNA. D genes are given only for firm matches. Size tells how often a clone was seen (once, few, many) or the class of an expanded clone, and some rows leave it out.

>few|TRBJ2-7|TRBV28|.
CASSSPGKRVSYEQYF
TGTGCCAGCAGTTCCCCTGGGAAGCGGGTCTCCTACGAGCAGTACTTC
>.|TRBJ2-5|TRBV6-5|.
CASRLEETQYF
TGTGCCAGCCGGCTAGAAGAGACCCAGTACTTC
>.|TRBJ2-3|TRBV29-1|TRBD2
CSGAFGRGGTDTQYF
TGCAGCGGTGCCTTTGGGCGGGGGGGCACAGATACGCAGTATTTT
>.|TRBJ1-6|TRBV9|.
CASSWGPGTNSPLHF
TGTGCCAGCAGCTGGGGGCCGGGGACTAATTCACCCCTCCACTTT
>.|TRBJ1-5|TRBV4-2|.
CASSLQGFSNQPQHF
TGTGCCAGCAGCCTACAGGGTTTTAGCAATCAGCCCCAGCATTTT
>.|TRBJ1-2|TRBV2|.
CASSELDFYGYTF
TGTGCCAGCAGTGAATTGGACTTCTATGGCTACACCTTC
>.|TRBJ1-2|TRBV5-1|.
CASSVPSSSGGYTF
TGCGCCAGCAGCGTGCCAAGTAGCTCAGGGGGCTACACCTTC
>.|TRBJ1-1|TRBV27|.
CASRATGRIEAFF
TGTGCCAGCAGGGCTACAGGGAGGATTGAAGCTTTCTTT
>few|TRBJ1-2|TRBV19|TRBD1
CASADGGDRTIYGYTF
TGTGCCAGTGCCGACGGGGGGGACAGGACAATCTATGGCTACACCTTC
>.|TRBJ1-5|TRBV7-9|TRBD1
CASSPTRQGKSQPQHF
TGTGCCAGCAGCCCGACCAGACAGGGAAAAAGTCAGCCCCAGCATTTT
>.|TRBJ2-3|TRBV7-3|TRBD2
CASSLELREGGDTQYF
TGTGCCAGCAGCTTAGAGCTCCGGGAGGGCGGGGATACGCAGTATTTT
>.|TRBJ2-5|TRBV18|TRBD1
CASSLRTGPAETQYF
TGTGCCAGCTCACTGAGGACAGGGCCCGCGGAGACCCAGTACTTC
>few|TRBJ2-5|TRBV4-2|.
CASSRWRGPRETQYF
TGTGCCAGCAGCCGTTGGCGGGGCCCTCGGGAGACCCAGTACTTC
>.|TRBJ1-2|TRBV6-5|.
CASSYQSPGYDGYTF
TGTGCCAGCAGTTACCAGTCACCAGGGTATGATGGCTACACCTTC
>.|TRBJ2-1|TRBV11-2|.
CASSRDTEQFF
TGTGCCAGCAGCCGGGACACGGAGCAGTTCTTC
>.|TRBJ2-7|TRBV7-3|.
CASSPFEDPRGSYEQYF
TGTGCCAGCAGCCCATTCGAGGACCCGCGCGGCTCCTACGAGCAGTACTTC